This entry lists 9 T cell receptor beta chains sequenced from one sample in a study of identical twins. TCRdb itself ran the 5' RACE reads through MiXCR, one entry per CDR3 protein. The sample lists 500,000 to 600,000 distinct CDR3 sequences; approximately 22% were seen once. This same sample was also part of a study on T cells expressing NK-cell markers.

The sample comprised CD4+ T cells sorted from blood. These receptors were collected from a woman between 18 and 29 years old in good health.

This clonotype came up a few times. This CDR3 is CSARDWGGASGGTDTQYF. The DNA of the CDR3 is TGCAGTGCTAGAGATTGGGGAGGGGCTAGCGGAGGTACAGATACGCAGTATTTT. The gene calls are TRBV20-1 and TRBJ2-3; 7 bases match TRBD2. V lost 0 bases to trimming and J lost 3 bases; unmatched junction nucleotides: 15. The CDR3 extends over 18 amino acids. Germline loops: CDR1 DFQATT, CDR2 SNEGSKA (reference sequence).

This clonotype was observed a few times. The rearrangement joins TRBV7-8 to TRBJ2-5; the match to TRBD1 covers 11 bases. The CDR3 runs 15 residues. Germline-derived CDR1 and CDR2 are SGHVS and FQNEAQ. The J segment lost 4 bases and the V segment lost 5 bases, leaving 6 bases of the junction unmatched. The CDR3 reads CASSQRTGGLETQYF. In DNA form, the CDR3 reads TGTGCCAGCAGCCAGAGGACAGGGGGCCTAGAGACCCAGTACTTC.

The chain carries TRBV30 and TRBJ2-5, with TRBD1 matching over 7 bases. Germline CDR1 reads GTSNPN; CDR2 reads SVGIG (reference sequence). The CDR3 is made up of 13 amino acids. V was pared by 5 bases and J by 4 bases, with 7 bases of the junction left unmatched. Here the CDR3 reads CAWSRGSRETQYF. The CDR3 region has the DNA TGTGCCTGGTCCAGGGGGTCCAGAGAGACCCAGTACTTC.

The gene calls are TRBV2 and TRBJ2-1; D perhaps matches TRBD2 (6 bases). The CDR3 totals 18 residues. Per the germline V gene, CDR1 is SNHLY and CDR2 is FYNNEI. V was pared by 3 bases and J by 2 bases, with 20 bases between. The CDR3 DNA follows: TGTGCCAGCAGTGATATCGGGAGTCGTCTAACCCCCTACAATGAGCAGTTCTTC. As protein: CASSDIGSRLTPYNEQFF.

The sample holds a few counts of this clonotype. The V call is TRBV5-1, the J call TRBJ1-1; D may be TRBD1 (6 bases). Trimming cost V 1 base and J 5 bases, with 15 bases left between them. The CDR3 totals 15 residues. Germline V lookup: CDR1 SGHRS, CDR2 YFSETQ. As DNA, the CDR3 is TGCGCCAGCAGCTTGAGGGGGACCGACCAAACTGAAGCTTTCTTT. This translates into CASSLRGTDQTEAFF.

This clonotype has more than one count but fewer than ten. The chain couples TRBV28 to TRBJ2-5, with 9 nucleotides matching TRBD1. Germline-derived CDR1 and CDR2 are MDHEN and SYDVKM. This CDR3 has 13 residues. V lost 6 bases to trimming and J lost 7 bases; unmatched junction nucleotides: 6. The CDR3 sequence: CASRNRGLGTQYF. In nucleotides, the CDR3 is TGTGCCAGCAGAAACAGGGGGCTGGGGACCCAGTACTTC.

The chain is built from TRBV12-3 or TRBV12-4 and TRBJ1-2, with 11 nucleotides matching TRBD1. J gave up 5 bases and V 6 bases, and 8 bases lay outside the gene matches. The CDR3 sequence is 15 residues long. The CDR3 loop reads CASSPGTGGKYGYTF. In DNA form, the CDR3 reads TGTGCCAGCAGCCCGGGGACAGGGGGTAAATATGGCTACACCTTC.

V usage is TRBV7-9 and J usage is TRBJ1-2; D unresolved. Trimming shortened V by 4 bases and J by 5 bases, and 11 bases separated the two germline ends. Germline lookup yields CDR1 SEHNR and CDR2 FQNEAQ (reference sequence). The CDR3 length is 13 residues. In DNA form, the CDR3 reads TGTGCCAGCAGCTGGACGGACTTTTATGGCTACACCTTC. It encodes CASSWTDFYGYTF.

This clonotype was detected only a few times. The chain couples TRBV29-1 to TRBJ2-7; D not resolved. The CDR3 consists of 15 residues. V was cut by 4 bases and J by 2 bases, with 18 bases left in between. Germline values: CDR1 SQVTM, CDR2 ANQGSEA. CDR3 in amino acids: CSVVRYAGPAYEQYF. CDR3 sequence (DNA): TGCAGCGTTGTGAGGTACGCCGGGCCCGCCTACGAGCAGTACTTC.